This entry lists 12 T cell receptor beta chains sequenced from one sample in a study of multiple sclerosis patients with progressive multifocal leukoencephalopathy. Time point of the sample: more than five months of natalizumab therapy. Only in-frame clones appear in the TCRdb table, and some are missing; sequencing was by immunoSEQ multiplex PCR. The data contain some 30,000 clones, 89% of them singletons. The specimen comprised PBMCs, sampled from a patient treated with natalizumab. These receptors were obtained from a human donor with multiple sclerosis.

This clone was recorded once. J is TRBJ1-5 and V is TRBV6-5; the D is unclear. The ends were cut back, 8 bases at V and 3 bases at J, with 17 bases in the middle. Per the germline V gene, CDR1 is MNHEY and CDR2 is SVGAGI. The CDR3 loop spans 15 amino acids. The CDR3 here is CASGPSRGHNQPQHF. In DNA form, the CDR3 reads TGTGCCAGCGGACCTTCCCGCGGCCACAATCAGCCCCAGCATTTT.

The rearrangement uses TRBV28 and TRBJ1-1, with D unresolved. From germline, CDR1 is MDHEN and CDR2 SYDVKM. Trimming stripped 3 bases from V and 4 bases from J, with 15 bases between. This CDR3 region has 15 residues. The CDR3 here is CASSFWLGLGTEAFF. In nucleotides, the CDR3 is TGTGCCAGCAGTTTTTGGTTGGGCCTGGGCACTGAAGCTTTCTTT.

The chain has TRBV4-3 and TRBJ2-5; weak D call: TRBD2 (5 bases). V was trimmed by 0 bases and J by 5 bases, leaving 16 bases between them. CDR1 and CDR2 from the germline V gene are LGHNA and YSLEER. This CDR3 comprises 16 residues. CDR3 nucleotides: TGCGCCAGCAGCCAAGAGCTAGCAATAGCCGGGGAGACCCAGTACTTC. Its translation is CASSQELAIAGETQYF.

The chain couples TRBV5-1 to TRBJ2-1; 7 bases line up with TRBD1. Trimming took 7 bases from V and 4 from J; bases not matched to a gene: 11. The V gene's germline CDR1 is SGHRS and CDR2 YFSETQ. CDR3 length: 15 residues. The CDR3 DNA follows: TGCGCCAGCCGGTCCGGGACAGCGTTATACAATGAGCAGTTCTTC. Amino acids: CASRSGTALYNEQFF.

This chain connects TRBV11-3 to TRBJ2-7; D ambiguous. Looked up from germline, CDR1 is SGHNT and CDR2 is YENEEA. This CDR3 contains 14 residues. V lost 5 bases to trimming and J lost 2 bases, with 13 bases between them. This CDR3 reads CASSLAPGAYEQYF. The CDR3 DNA reads TGTGCCAGCAGCCTCGCCCCAGGAGCCTACGAGCAGTACTTC.

The V gene is TRBV11-2, the J gene TRBJ1-3; D gene uncertain. In germline, CDR1 is SGHAT, CDR2 FQNNGV. Deletions cut 1 base from V and 8 bases from J, with 18 bases between. The CDR3 contains 16 residues. CDR3 region: CASSLAVPVSGDTIYF. The DNA of the CDR3 is TGTGCCAGCAGCTTAGCGGTCCCAGTTTCTGGGGACACCATATATTTT. The full variable domain, with the rest looked up from reference TRBV11-2 and TRBJ1-3, is EAGVAQSPRYKIIEKRQSVAFWCNPISGHATLYWYQQILGQGPKLLIQFQNNGVVDDSQLPKDRFSAERLKGVDSTLKIQPAKLEDSAVYLCASSLAVPVSGDTIYFGEGSWLTVV.

The chain couples TRBV27 to TRBJ2-2, with D perhaps TRBD1 (6 bases). V was pared by 6 bases and J by 0 bases, with 17 bases between. Germline CDR1 is MNHEY and CDR2 is SMNVEV (reference sequence). This CDR3 has 17 amino acids. The CDR3 nucleotides are TGTGCCAGCAGAAGGGACACCGCAAACGCGAACACCGGGGAGCTGTTTTTT. Residues: CASRRDTANANTGELFF.

This chain uses TRBV29-1 with TRBJ1-4, with D hard to call. V lost 6 bases to trimming and J lost 0 bases, with 8 bases between them. This CDR3 has 13 amino acids. In germline, CDR1 is SQVTM, CDR2 ANQGSEA. The CDR3 region is CSVGRSTNEKLFF. DNA for the CDR3: TGCAGCGTGGGGAGGTCAACTAATGAAAAACTGTTTTTT.

The chain links TRBV9 to TRBJ1-6; D gene unclear. The CDR3 runs to 14 residues. CDR1 and CDR2 from the germline V gene are SGDLS and YYNGEE. V was cut by 0 bases and J by 7 bases, with 8 bases left in between. The DNA of the CDR3 is TGTGCCAGCAGCGTAGGTCCCTCCAATTCACCCCTCCACTTT. It is translated as CASSVGPSNSPLHF.

As for this clone: This sample also contains other DNA sequences that code for the same CDR3. This rearrangement joins TRBV4-1 to TRBJ2-7; the D is unclear. V lost 1 base, J lost 0 bases, and 7 bases lay in between. Germline V gene data show CDR1 as MGHRA and CDR2 as YSYEKL. The CDR3 covers 14 residues. The CDR3, as DNA: TGCGCCAGCAGCCAAGTAGCAGGCTCCTACGAGCAGTACTTC. Protein: CASSQVAGSYEQYF.

The chain uses TRBV9 and TRBJ2-1, with D uncertain. The CDR3 spans 13 residues. Germline values: CDR1 SGDLS, CDR2 YYNGEE. With 0 bases removed from V and 9 bases from J, the gap between germline ends came to 10 bases. CDR3 in amino acids: CASSVVSESEQFF. CDR3 in DNA: TGTGCCAGCAGCGTAGTAAGCGAAAGTGAGCAGTTCTTC.

V gene TRBV9 combines with J gene TRBJ2-5; 11 bases line up with TRBD1. The J call may not be correct, given that the DNA end is closer to TRBJ2-7. The V gene's germline CDR1 is SGDLS and CDR2 YYNGEE. The CDR3 sequence is 15 residues long. The CDR3, as DNA: TGTGCCAGCAGCATCCGGACAGGGGGCCTTTACGAGCAGTACTTC. This encodes CASSIRTGGLYEQYF.